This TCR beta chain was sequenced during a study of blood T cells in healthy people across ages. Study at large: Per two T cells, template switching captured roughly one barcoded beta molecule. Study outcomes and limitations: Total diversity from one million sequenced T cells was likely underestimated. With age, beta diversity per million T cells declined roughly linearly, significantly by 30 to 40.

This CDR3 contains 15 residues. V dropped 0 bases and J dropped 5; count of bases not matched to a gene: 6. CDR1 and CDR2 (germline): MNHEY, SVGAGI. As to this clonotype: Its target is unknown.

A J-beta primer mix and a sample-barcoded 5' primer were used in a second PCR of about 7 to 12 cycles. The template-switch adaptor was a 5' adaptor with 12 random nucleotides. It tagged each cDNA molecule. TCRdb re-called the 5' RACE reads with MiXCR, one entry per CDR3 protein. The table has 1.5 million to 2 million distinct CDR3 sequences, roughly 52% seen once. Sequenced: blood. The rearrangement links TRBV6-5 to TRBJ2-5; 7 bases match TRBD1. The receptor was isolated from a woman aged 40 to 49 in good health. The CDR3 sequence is CASSYSRQGQETQYF. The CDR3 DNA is TGTGCCAGCAGTTACTCGAGGCAGGGACAGGAGACCCAGTACTTC.